These 12 T cell receptor beta chains originate from one sample sequenced in a study of cytomegalovirus exposure and HLA in healthy donors. The PCR made use of 60 Vbeta and 13 Jbeta primers. Assay: immunoSEQ multiplex PCR; the TCRdb copy retains only in-frame clones and omits some. Seen here are 160,000 or so clones, about 78% observed once, and the top ten hold about 2.4%. The sample comprised PBMCs. These receptors were collected from a man in his 60s in good health and CMV-seronegative.

The chain employs TRBV15 and TRBJ2-2; 10 bases agree with TRBD1. Trimming cost V 1 base and J 5 bases; bases outside gene matches: 1. CDR1 and CDR2 from the germline V gene are LNHNV and YYDKDF (reference sequence). The CDR3 contains 15 residues. The CDR3 DNA follows: TGTGCCACCAGCAGAGGGGGACAGGGGACCGGGGAGCTGTTTTTT. This encodes CATSRGGQGTGELFF.

The V and J genes are TRBV7-6 and TRBJ2-5; 7 bases line up with TRBD1. Germline loops: CDR1 SGHVS, CDR2 FNYEAQ. J gave up 10 bases and V 1 base, and 0 bases lay outside the gene matches. CDR3 length: 11 residues. This CDR3 is CASSLGQGQYF. CDR3 DNA sequence: TGTGCCAGCAGCTTAGGACAGGGCCAGTACTTC.

There are a few counts of this clone. The J gene is TRBJ2-1, the V gene TRBV28, with D perhaps TRBD2 (6 bases). Between the trimmed V and J ends, which lost 7 bases and 0 bases, there was a span of 19 bases. CDR1 MDHEN and CDR2 SYDVKM come from the germline V gene. CDR3 length: 17 amino acids. The CDR3 region is CASTGTGTLSSYNEQFF. CDR3 nucleotide sequence: TGTGCCAGCACCGGAACCGGGACTTTAAGCTCCTACAATGAGCAGTTCTTC.

This clone was counted between two and nine times. The chain couples TRBV19 to TRBJ1-1; a weak D match, TRBD1 (5 bases). V shed 2 bases and J shed 2 bases, with 12 bases lying between them. The CDR3 is 15 amino acids. CDR1 and CDR2 (germline): LNHDA, SQIVND (reference sequence). The CDR3 is CASSITLRGNTEAFF. CDR3 in DNA: TGTGCCAGTAGTATAACCCTAAGGGGAAACACTGAAGCTTTCTTT.

V is TRBV27 and J is TRBJ2-5; 14 nucleotides agree with TRBD2. Germline V CDR1 and CDR2: MNHEY, SMNVEV (reference sequence). The CDR3 runs to 19 residues. The trim removed 5 bases at V and 1 base at J, leaving 12 bases unmatched. In DNA, the CDR3 is TGTGCCAGCAGTAAGGGACTAGCGGGAGACCCAACCTTCCAAGAGACCCAGTACTTC. This sequence encodes CASSKGLAGDPTFQETQYF.

Worth noting for this clone: Germline and junction disagree at one end, which may indicate a read error. The chain couples TRBV4-1 to TRBJ2-2; maybe TRBD2 (6 bases). The CDR3 spans 16 residues. CDR1 and CDR2 from the germline V gene are MGHRA and YSYEKL. CDR3 in amino acids: CASRQVTHPGAGELFF. The DNA for the CDR3 is TGCGCCAGCAGGCAAGTGACCCATCCGGGGGCCGGGGAGCTGTTTTTT.

The V gene is TRBV7-9, the J gene TRBJ2-1; 7 nucleotides agree with TRBD2. Trimming removed 6 bases from V and 5 bases from J; junction bases left unmatched: 10. Germline V CDR1 and CDR2: SEHNR, FQNEAQ (reference sequence). The CDR3 spans 15 residues. The CDR3 sequence is CASSPTAGSHNEQFF. In nucleotides, the CDR3 is TGTGCCAGCAGTCCCACAGCGGGGAGTCACAATGAGCAGTTCTTC.

The chain couples TRBV6-5 to TRBJ2-7; 11 bases match TRBD2. The germline CDR1 and CDR2 sequences are MNHEY and SVGAGI. The ends lost 7 bases at V and 2 bases at J; junction bases unmatched: 7. The CDR3 loop spans 15 amino acids. CDR3 bases: TGTGCCAGCAACAAACTTAGCGGGAGGGCCTACGAGCAGTACTTC. Translating gives CASNKLSGRAYEQYF.

This clone was seen more than once but under ten times. The genes are TRBV7-2 and TRBJ1-1; D is ambiguous. CDR3 length equals 13 residues. V lost 3 bases and J lost 7, with 12 bases in between. Germline assignment: CDR1 SGHTA and CDR2 FQGNSA. CDR3 in amino acids: CASSLWVSSEAFF. The CDR3, as DNA: TGTGCCAGCAGCTTGTGGGTTTCTAGTGAAGCTTTCTTT.

This sequence joins TRBV7-2 and TRBJ2-7; TRBD1 might be the D (6 bases). The germline V gene has CDR1 SGHTA and CDR2 FQGNSA. V dropped 5 bases and J dropped 5 bases, with 19 bases sitting between them. This CDR3 has 15 residues. CDR3 nucleotide sequence: TGTGCCAGCAGCCAGGCCTGGATCAACAGGGACGAGCAGTACTTC. Residues: CASSQAWINRDEQYF.

The chain is built from TRBV19 and TRBJ1-5; the D is unclear. The CDR3 runs to 15 residues. Germline V lookup: CDR1 LNHDA, CDR2 SQIVND (reference sequence). Trimming removed 6 bases from V and 3 bases from J, with 15 bases in between. The CDR3: CASSPTRGNNQPQHF. The CDR3 region has the DNA TGTGCCAGTAGCCCAACCCGGGGAAACAATCAGCCCCAGCATTTT.

V and J are TRBV6-5 and TRBJ2-5; no firm D call. The DNA end is a closer match to TRBJ2-7, so the J assignment may be wrong. The CDR3 covers 14 residues. The germline gives CDR1 MNHEY, CDR2 SVGAGI. CDR3 coding DNA: TGTGCCAGCAGTTACTCGCAGACTTCCTACGAGCAGTACTTC. It specifies CASSYSQTSYEQYF.